This T cell receptor (beta chain) emerged from a study of T cells in Graves' hyperthyroidism and ophthalmopathy. This CDR3 is 14 amino acids long. Unmatched junction bases numbered 4, after V lost 3 bases and J lost 3 bases. CDR1 and CDR2 from the germline V gene are DFQATT and SNEGSKA (reference sequence). Amplification of TCR beta CDR3 regions was performed using RNA transcripts as template. Primed by the HTBI set, a first-round RT-PCR was run on the TCR CDR3. MiXCR, applied by TCRdb to the multiplex PCR reads, yields one record per CDR3 protein. The table includes about 200,000 distinct CDR3 sequences, roughly a sixth detected once.

The sample taken for sequencing was blood. This rearrangement joins TRBV20-1 to TRBJ2-3, with 9 bases identical to TRBD2. The receptor was isolated from a woman in her fifties or sixties with Graves' hyperthyroidism. The CDR3 protein is CSASLAGVTDTQYF. The CDR3 nucleotides read TGCAGTGCTAGTTTAGCGGGAGTGACAGATACGCAGTATTTT.